This TCR beta chain was sequenced in a study of response to subunit inactivated influenza vaccine. CDR1 is MDHEN, CDR2 SYDVKM, per germline. Trimming removed 1 base at V and 15 bases at J, with 25 bases between. The CDR3 has 16 residues. Via MiXCR, TCRdb re-called the RT-PCR reads, giving one row per CDR3 protein. This repertoire shows about 540,000 distinct CDR3 sequences, roughly 25% found once; its top ten account for approximately 2.9%. These data are also associated with another study on T cells expressing NK-cell markers. From that second work: Generation of TCR beta cDNA was performed by 5'RACE template switching incorporating UMIs.

This clonotype was sampled from a man aged 50-60 years who received an inactivated influenza vaccine. The specimen comprised CD4+ T cells sorted from PBMCs, sampled roughly 13 days after vaccination. The rearrangement links TRBV28 to TRBJ2-1, with D possibly being TRBD1 (6 bases). The chain's CDR3 is CASSLLGQGTRVWRFF. The CDR3 DNA is TGTGCCAGCAGTTTATTGGGGCAGGGGACGCGTGTTTGGCGGTTCTTC. The whole variable domain, remainder taken from reference TRBV28 and TRBJ2-1, is DVKVTQSSRYLVKRTGEKVFLECVQDMDHENMFWYRQDPGLGLRLIYFSYDVKMKEKGDIPEGYSVSREKKERFSLILESASTNQTSMYLCASSLLGQGTRVWRFFGPGTRLTVL.